This is a list of T cell receptor beta chains from one sample in a study of T cells in Graves' hyperthyroidism and ophthalmopathy. TCRdb reprocessed the multiplex PCR reads with MiXCR, giving one entry per CDR3 protein. This table holds about 590,000 distinct CDR3 sequences, 15% to 19% found once. Sequenced: blood. These TCRs come from a woman in her 30s with Graves' hyperthyroidism. Both conserved end residues are part of each CDR3. A D gene is named only where the DNA matches it firmly. Some rows have no size entry. The others give once, few or many, or a class for an expanded clone.

D | J | size | V | DNA | CDR3
- | TRBJ2-6 | few | TRBV4-3 | TGCGCCAGCAGCCAAGATGTTAGCTCTGGGGCCAACGTCCTGACTTTC | CASSQDVSSGANVLTF
TRBD1 | TRBJ1-6 | - | TRBV4-1 | TGCGCCAGCAGCCAAGATTCGGACAGGGGGCGAGGTTCCCCCCTCCACTTT | CASSQDSDRGRGSPLHF
TRBD1 | TRBJ1-6 | many | TRBV5-5 | TGTGCCAGCACCACAGGGGGTAATTCACCCCTCCACTTT | CASTTGGNSPLHF
TRBD2 | TRBJ2-2 | once | TRBV6-1 | TGTGCCAGCTTGACTAGCGGGAGGGCCCTGTCCGGGGAGCTGTTTTTT | CASLTSGRALSGELFF
- | TRBJ2-7 | few | TRBV2 | TGTGCCAGCAGCCTCCGGCGACAGTTTTCTAAAGGCTACGAGCAGTACTTC | CASSLRRQFSKGYEQYF
- | TRBJ2-2 | - | TRBV20-1 | TGCAGTGCTAGGGGTTTGCAGGGGATCGGGGAGCTGTTTTTT | CSARGLQGIGELFF
TRBD2 | TRBJ2-3 | once | TRBV6-1 | TGTGCCAGCAGACCGACGGGACTAGCGGAGACCGCAGATACGCAGTATTTT | CASRPTGLAETADTQYF
- | TRBJ2-1 | few | TRBV6-2/TRBV6-3 | TGTGCCAGCGAACAGGGTCAGCAACACAATGAGCAGTTCTTC | CASEQGQQHNEQFF
TRBD2 | TRBJ2-5 | many | TRBV20-1 | TGCAGTGCTAGAGTAGAAAAGGCGGCTAGCGGAGGCCCTTACTTC | CSARVEKAASGGPYF
TRBD2 | TRBJ2-5 | many | TRBV6-1 | TGTGCCAGCAGTGAACAAGGACTAGAGGGTGAGACCCAGTACTTC | CASSEQGLEGETQYF
- | TRBJ1-2 | many | TRBV6-1 | TGTGCCAGCAGTGACAGCCGGGCGATCGGTGGCTACACCTTC | CASSDSRAIGGYTF
TRBD1 | TRBJ1-1 | few | TRBV7-9 | TGTGCCAGCAGCAATACTCCGGGACAGGGTGAAGCTTTCTTT | CASSNTPGQGEAFF
- | TRBJ1-1 | few | TRBV3-2 | TGTGCCAGCACCCCTCCGGGCCGGTGGAACACTGAAGCTTTCTTT | CASTPPGRWNTEAFF
- | TRBJ1-1 | - | TRBV27 | TGTGCCAGCAGTCCCAAAAAGCGAGTGAACACTGAAGCTTTCTTT | CASSPKKRVNTEAFF
TRBD2 | TRBJ2-1 | few | TRBV27 | TGTGCCAGCACATCCGGGACTAGCGGGAGAAATGAGCAGTTCTTC | CASTSGTSGRNEQFF
TRBD2 | TRBJ2-3 | many | TRBV12-3/TRBV12-4 | TGTGCCAGCAGTTTCGCGGGAGGGCGTGATACGCAGTATTTT | CASSFAGGRDTQYF
- | TRBJ2-1 | many | TRBV7-8 | TGTGCCAGCAGCCAAGGGCTCAGTGGGAATGAGCAGTTCTTC | CASSQGLSGNEQFF
- | TRBJ2-1 | - | TRBV27 | TGTGCCAGCAGCTCTAGCGCAGACTACAATGAGCAGTTCTTC | CASSSSADYNEQFF
- | TRBJ1-2 | - | TRBV6-2/TRBV6-3 | TGTGCCAGCAGTCCAGGGAATGGCTACACCTTC | CASSPGNGYTF
- | TRBJ2-1 | - | TRBV4-2 | TGTGCCAGCAGCCAAGCCGTCGTCTACAATGAGCAGTTCTTC | CASSQAVVYNEQFF
- | TRBJ2-6 | - | TRBV4-3 | TGCGCCAGCAGCCAGGACAAGTGGGCTGGGGCCAACGTCCTGACTTTC | CASSQDKWAGANVLTF
TRBD1 | TRBJ2-1 | - | TRBV12-5 | TGTGCTAGTGGTAAAGGGACAGGGCCTTACAATGAGCAGTTCTTC | CASGKGTGPYNEQFF